The 13 T cell receptor beta chains listed next were all sequenced from one sample in a study of T-cell memory formation after mild COVID-19 (dated by TCRdb to about 2021). Library preparation employed 5' RACE. Sequenced on an Illumina NovaSeq 6000. TCRdb reworked the public reads: Q25 trimming with fastp, MiXCR clone assembly, productive beta chains retained. Entries are consolidated by CDR3 protein sequence, retaining the most common genes and DNA. The sample yields 410,000 or so distinct CDR3 sequences; more than 20% were counted once. In total, the top ten clones hold roughly 13% of the sample. The specimen sequenced was PBMCs or a T cell subset sorted from them (not recorded which). These receptors were collected from an adult woman who had mild COVID-19 (a few samples of this study predate the infection). The sample titles of this study are shuffled in the database, so cell type and time point are left out; the donor was told from shared clones.

The CDR3 DNA is TGCAGTGCTAGGGCCACCGGGACAGGGAACAACGAGCAGTACTTC. It yields the protein CSARATGTGNNEQYF. This rearrangement joins TRBV20-1 to TRBJ2-7; TRBD1 matches 9 bases. The V gene's germline CDR1 is DFQATT and CDR2 SNEGSKA (reference sequence). Trimming removed 3 bases from V and 5 bases from J; junction bases left unmatched: 11. The CDR3 consists of 15 residues.

The V and J genes are TRBV10-3 and TRBJ1-5; no clear D. V dropped 0 bases and J dropped 7 bases, with 13 bases sitting between them. The CDR3 is 15 amino acids. CDR1 and CDR2 (germline): ENHRY, SYGVKD. DNA for the CDR3: TGTGCCATCAGTGAGTCGGTAATAAGGCAGCAGCCCCAGCATTTT. This translates into CAISESVIRQQPQHF.

Only a few counts were recorded for this clonotype. This chain links TRBV11-3 with TRBJ1-1, with D uncertain. CDR3 length: 14 residues. Germline V gene sequence: CDR1 SGHNT, CDR2 YENEEA. V lost 2 bases and J 4 bases, leaving 11 bases between the germline ends. CDR3 DNA: TGTGCCAGCAGCTTAACGGGGTTAGGCACTGAAGCTTTCTTT. It translates to CASSLTGLGTEAFF.

J is TRBJ2-1 and V is TRBV30; TRBD1 matches 10 bases. Germline values: CDR1 GTSNPN, CDR2 SVGIG (reference sequence). V lost 0 bases to trimming and J lost 8 bases; unmatched junction nucleotides: 1. CDR3 length: 13 residues. The CDR3 DNA sequence: TGTGCCTGGAGTGTAGGGACAGGGGATGAGCAGTTCTTC. Translation: CAWSVGTGDEQFF.

This clonotype was counted only a few times. Here the CDR3 DNA reads TGTGCCAGCAGCGGGTTAAGGATTGGGGGCACGCGCCCAGAGACCCAGTACTTC. Amino acid sequence: CASSGLRIGGTRPETQYF. The V and J genes are TRBV7-9 and TRBJ2-5, with D perhaps TRBD1 (6 bases). V gave up 5 bases and J gave up 4 bases, with 26 bases separating them. Germline CDR1 and CDR2: SEHNR and FQNEAQ (reference sequence). The CDR3 contains 18 residues. The full variable domain, its missing parts supplied by reference TRBV7-9 and TRBJ2-5, is DTGVSQNPRHKITKRGQNVTFRCDPISEHNRLYWYRQTLGQGPEFLTYFQNEAQLEKSRLLSDRFSAERPKGSFSTLEIQRTEQGDSAMYLCASSGLRIGGTRPETQYFGPGTRLLVL.

The chain has TRBV12-3 or TRBV12-4 and TRBJ1-3, with unresolved D. This CDR3 region has 13 residues. Trimming removed 8 bases at V and 2 bases at J, with 10 bases between. The CDR3 coding sequence is TGTGCCAGCGGGAGGGTAGCTGGAAACACCATATATTTT. The encoded protein is CASGRVAGNTIYF.

This clonotype has more than one count but fewer than ten. The chain links TRBV6-5 to TRBJ1-2; D perhaps matches TRBD1 (5 bases). Germline V lookup: CDR1 MNHEY, CDR2 SVGAGI. This CDR3 contains 16 residues. V dropped 2 bases and J dropped 3 bases, with 16 bases sitting between them. CDR3 region: CASSYVASGSHYGYTF. For the CDR3, the DNA is TGTGCCAGCAGTTACGTGGCCTCAGGGTCGCACTATGGCTACACCTTC.

The CDR3 region is CASSEVHPGQRYNEQFF. CDR3 sequence (DNA): TGTGCCAGCAGTGAGGTACATCCGGGACAGAGATACAATGAGCAGTTCTTC. The J gene is TRBJ2-1, the V gene TRBV27; 7 bases align to TRBD1. CDR3 length equals 17 residues. J lost 4 bases, V lost 5 bases, and 14 bases had no gene match. Germline CDR1 is MNHEY and CDR2 is SMNVEV (reference sequence).

This clonotype was found a few times. The rearrangement joins TRBV20-1 to TRBJ2-2; D not resolved. V lost 0 bases, J lost 6 bases, and 8 bases lay in between. From germline, CDR1 is DFQATT and CDR2 SNEGSKA (reference sequence). This CDR3 has 13 amino acids. The CDR3 spells CSARDWDSGELFF. The CDR3 DNA follows: TGCAGTGCTAGAGATTGGGATTCCGGGGAGCTGTTTTTT.

This clonotype was picked up a small number of times. The chain uses TRBV14 and TRBJ1-1; TRBD1 might be the D (5 bases). The CDR3 totals 15 residues. Germline values: CDR1 SGHDN, CDR2 FVKESK. V lost 1 base to trimming and J lost 6 bases, with 15 bases between them. CDR3 bases: TGTGCCAGCAGCCAAGTCTTGATTCCGGGGGCTGAAGCTTTCTTT. The encoded protein is CASSQVLIPGAEAFF.

The genes are TRBV20-1 and TRBJ2-1, with D unclear. This CDR3 has 14 residues. The V gene lost 1 base and the J gene lost 2 bases, with 9 bases spanning the gap. Germline values: CDR1 DFQATT, CDR2 SNEGSKA (reference sequence). The CDR3 DNA reads TGCAGTGCTAGAGGGCTATTGACCTACAATGAGCAGTTCTTC. It codes for CSARGLLTYNEQFF.

This clonotype was observed a few times. The CDR3 region is CASSTPTGGTDTQYF. The CDR3 DNA sequence: TGCGCCAGCAGCACCCCGACCGGGGGCACAGATACGCAGTATTTT. V usage is TRBV5-1 and J usage is TRBJ2-3; D may be TRBD2 (5 bases). Germline lookup yields CDR1 SGHRS and CDR2 YFSETQ. The CDR3 has 15 residues. The V gene lost 4 bases and the J gene lost 1 base, with 13 bases spanning the gap.

A few counts support this clonotype. The chain links TRBV4-2 to TRBJ1-2; D not certain. CDR1 and CDR2 from the germline V gene are LGHNA and YNFKEQ. V was clipped by 4 bases and J by 5 bases, with 11 bases between them. The CDR3 totals 13 residues. This CDR3 is CASSPAQNYGYTF. The CDR3, as DNA: TGTGCCAGCAGCCCTGCTCAGAATTATGGCTACACCTTC.